The clone carrying this T cell receptor delta chain was observed a few times. The antigen remains undetermined. Between roughly 98% and 99.6% of sorted thymocytes were Vdelta1+. The CDR3 covers 15 residues. With V trimmed by 6 bases and J by 0 bases, 6 bases remained unmatched. Per the germline V gene, CDR1 is TSWWSYY and CDR2 is QGS. The entry originates in a study of Vδ1+ human thymocytes. Study results and caveats: Despite high sort purity, approximately 20% of thymic T cell receptor delta sequences were Vdelta2. The authors advised highly purified populations and single-cell validation. In the thymus, TRG and TRD repertoires looked highly polyclonal with Gaussian CDR3 lengths. TRG sequences recurred across donors, whereas TRD sequences stayed essentially private.

Sequences come from RNA converted to cDNA by reverse transcription. CDR3 amplicons came from multiplex PCR with pooled V-gene forward and constant-region reverse primers. TCRdb used CATT to re-call clones from the multiplex PCR reads. This sample has more than 50,000 delta-chain clones; more than 15% occur once, and the top ten carry roughly 0.46%. This chain connects TRDV1 to TRDJ1; 8 bases map to TRDD3. This TCR came from a boy younger than two who had congenital heart surgery. The sequenced sample consisted of Vdelta1+ gamma-delta thymocytes from the thymus. Subset reported: FACS-sorted CD3+ TCRalphabeta- TCRVdelta1+ TCRVdelta2- thymocytes. The CDR3 is CALGGIRPYTDKLIF. CDR3 in DNA: TGTGCTCTTGGAGGGATACGTCCGTACACCGATAAACTCATCTTT.